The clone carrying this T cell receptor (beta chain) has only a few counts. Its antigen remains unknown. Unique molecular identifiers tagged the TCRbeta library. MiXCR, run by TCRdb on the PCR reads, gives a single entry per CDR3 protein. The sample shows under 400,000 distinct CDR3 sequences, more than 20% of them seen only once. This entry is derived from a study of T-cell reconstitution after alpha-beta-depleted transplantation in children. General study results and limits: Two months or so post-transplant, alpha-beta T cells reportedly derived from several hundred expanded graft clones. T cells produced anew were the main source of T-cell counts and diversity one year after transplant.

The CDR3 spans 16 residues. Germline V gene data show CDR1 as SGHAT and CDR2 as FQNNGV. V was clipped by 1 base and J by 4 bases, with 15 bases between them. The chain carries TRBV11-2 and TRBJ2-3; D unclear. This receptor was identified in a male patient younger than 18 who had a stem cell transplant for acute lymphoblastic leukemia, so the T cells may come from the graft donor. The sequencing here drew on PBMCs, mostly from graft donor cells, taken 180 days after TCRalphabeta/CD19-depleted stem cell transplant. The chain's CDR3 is CASSLVFGPRSDTQYF. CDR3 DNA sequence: TGTGCCAGCAGCTTAGTTTTCGGCCCTAGGTCAGATACGCAGTATTTT.